The rows below give T cell receptor beta chains drawn from one sample of a study of T-cell memory formation after mild COVID-19. TCRdb processed the 5' RACE reads anew with MiXCR; each CDR3 protein has one entry. The sample shows about 58,000 distinct CDR3 sequences, about 30% of them seen only once. The sample was PBMCs or a T cell subset sorted from them (not recorded which). These receptors all stem from a man younger than 35 who had mild COVID-19 (a few samples of this study predate the infection). Cell type and time point are not known. CDR3s include the opening cysteine and the closing phenylalanine or tryptophan. D genes are given only for firm matches. Clone size is stated in some rows and not others, as once, few, many or a class when expanded.

cdr3_aa,cdr3_nt,j_call,v_call,clone_size,d_call,cdr3_length
CASRAKGRQPIRNQPQHF,TGTGCCAGTCGCGCGAAGGGGAGGCAGCCCATTCGCAATCAGCCCCAGCATTTT,TRBJ1-5,TRBV3-1,-,-,18
CASSQDFGRAETQYF,TGCGCCAGCAGCCAAGATTTTGGCAGGGCGGAGACCCAGTACTTC,TRBJ2-5,TRBV4-3,-,-,15
CASAPRPRDTQYF,TGTGCCAGCGCCCCGCGACCCCGGGATACCCAGTACTTC,TRBJ2-5,TRBV18,-,-,13
CASSSEGSGANVLTF,TGTGCCAGCAGCAGCGAGGGGTCTGGGGCCAACGTCCTGACTTTC,TRBJ2-6,TRBV11-2,few,-,15
CASTVGGETQYF,TGTGCCAGCACCGTCGGGGGAGAGACCCAGTACTTC,TRBJ2-5,TRBV12-3/TRBV12-4,few,-,12
CSASDTSTNEKLFF,TGCAGTGCTAGTGACACGTCAACTAATGAAAAACTGTTTTTT,TRBJ1-4,TRBV20-1,-,-,14
CASTRGEAYGYTF,TGTGCCAGCACCCGGGGGGAGGCCTATGGCTACACCTTC,TRBJ1-2,TRBV7-2,-,-,13
CASSQGDSSKYNEQFF,TGCGCCAGCAGCCAGGGGGACAGTTCCAAATACAATGAGCAGTTCTTC,TRBJ2-1,TRBV4-1,-,TRBD1,16
CASSLLEEQETQYF,TGTGCCAGCAGCTTACTGGAGGAGCAAGAGACCCAGTACTTC,TRBJ2-5,TRBV25-1,-,-,14
CASRGTGFGAKNIQYF,TGTGCCAGCAGGGGGACAGGGTTTGGGGCCAAAAACATTCAGTACTTC,TRBJ2-4,TRBV12-3/TRBV12-4,few,TRBD1,16
CASHREETQYF,TGTGCCAGCCACAGGGAAGAGACCCAGTACTTC,TRBJ2-5,TRBV2,-,-,11
CSVGFEGALYEQYF,TGCAGCGTTGGATTTGAGGGGGCGCTTTACGAGCAGTACTTC,TRBJ2-7,TRBV29-1,-,TRBD1,14
CASKIGGSSYNEQFF,TGTGCCAGCAAGATAGGGGGGAGCTCCTACAATGAGCAGTTCTTC,TRBJ2-1,TRBV7-2,few,-,15
CASSTGLGFNEQFF,TGTGCCAGCAGTACTGGACTGGGATTCAATGAGCAGTTCTTC,TRBJ2-1,TRBV6-4,few,-,14
CASSGKGHTDTQYF,TGTGCCAGCAGTGGAAAGGGCCACACAGATACGCAGTATTTT,TRBJ2-3,TRBV6-5,few,-,14
CASSLVRDRGREDTQYF,TGTGCCAGCAGCTTAGTGAGGGACAGGGGGCGTGAAGATACGCAGTATTTT,TRBJ2-3,TRBV7-8,once,TRBD1,17
CASAVPGHEQFF,TGTGCCAGCGCCGTCCCCGGACATGAGCAGTTCTTC,TRBJ2-1,TRBV7-3,-,-,12
CASSRTHNYGYTF,TGCGCCAGCAGCAGAACCCATAACTATGGCTACACCTTC,TRBJ1-2,TRBV4-3,-,-,13
CSARVLGQPQHF,TGCAGTGCTAGAGTCCTAGGTCAGCCCCAGCATTTT,TRBJ1-5,TRBV20-1,few,-,12